One TCR beta chain is described in this entry. What it binds is unknown. These data are taken from a study of blood T cells in healthy people across ages. General study findings and limits: More naive CD4+ cells and higher diversity marked long-lived donors relative to aged donors. Roughly linear age-related decline in beta diversity appeared, significant by age roughly 40.

Primers used in a second PCR of roughly 7 to 12 cycles were a sample-barcoded 5' primer and a J-beta primer mix. TCRdb analysed the 5' RACE reads with MiXCR anew, one entry per CDR3 protein. The repertoire holds approximately 780,000 distinct CDR3 sequences, with roughly 24% as singletons. The CDR3 runs to 14 residues. The data also belong to a second study, concerning T cells of mothers and their children.

The receptor was isolated from a boy younger than 18 in good health. The sequenced sample consisted of blood. This rearrangement joins TRBV12-3 or TRBV12-4 to TRBJ2-5; possibly TRBD2 for D (5 bases). The J call may be in error: the DNA end matches TRBJ2-7 better. The CDR3 bases are TGTGCCAGCAGATCGGGGTTCTACGCCTACGAGCAGTACTTC. It specifies CASRSGFYAYEQYF.